The sequence of this TCR beta chain was determined in a study of graft-versus-host responses after intestinal transplantation. Study-wide context: Recipients uniformly received anti-thymocyte globulin induction, followed by tacrolimus and steroids for 2 to 4 years.

The authors combined about 200,000 CFSE-labeled responder cells with about 200,000 irradiated, violet-dye-labeled stimulator cells in plates. CD4 and CD8 responders that proliferated in the reaction were FACS-sorted. The CDR3 runs to 18 residues. The V end lost 5 bases, the J end lost 9 bases, and 26 bases lay between the germline ends. Germline CDR1 LNHDA, CDR2 SQIVND (reference sequence). Study findings and constraints: Patients who carried graft-donor T cell macrochimerism also had high graft-versus-host to host-versus-graft clonal ratios in their allografts. Early post-transplant HvG declines tracked with peak circulating GvH clone levels.

TCRdb's copy holds only in-frame clones and misses some; the assay was immunoSEQ multiplex PCR. The sample carries 10,000 to 15,000 clones, under 45% recorded once. Here the sequenced sample was alloreactive CD8+ T cells from a mixed lymphocyte reaction culture, taken before intestinal transplant. Subset denoted: CFSE-low proliferating T cells sorted from approximately 6-day pre-transplant mixed lymphocyte reaction (GvH or HvG direction). J is TRBJ1-6 and V is TRBV19; TRBD1 might be the D (6 bases). The sequence was collected from a human patient who received an intestinal transplant. This CDR3 reads CASSVRLRAGTISSPLHF. CDR3 nucleotide sequence: TGTGCCAGTAGTGTCCGCTTAAGGGCCGGGACAATAAGTTCACCCCTCCACTTT.